The entry that follows covers one TCR beta chain sequence. This record belongs to a study of blood T cell repertoires in COVID-19. Study details: Samples came from the United States, Italy and Spain, spanning acute and convalescent COVID-19. T cells, B-cell-depleted T cells, or PBMCs supplied cDNA or gDNA.

Trimming cost V 1 base and J 0 bases, with 10 bases left between them. CDR1 and CDR2 from the germline V gene are LGHDT and YNNKEL (reference sequence). The CDR3 has 17 residues. In the authors' workflow: Reference gene primer amplification in the assay estimated nucleated cell counts. Data came from immunoSEQ multiplex PCR; TCRdb stores just in-frame clones and leaves some out. Clone size and the V and J calls come from that table; the DNA yielded D and trimming. The sample contains about 200,000 clones, approximately 84% of which appear only once. The sample consisted of peripheral blood. V is TRBV3-1 (or the pseudogene TRBV3-2) and J is TRBJ2-6; D is undetermined. This sequence originates from a human donor with acute or convalescent COVID-19. The donor label of this sample is uncertain. Here the CDR3 reads CASSQGWRGSGANVLTF. CDR3 in DNA: TGTGCCAGCAGCCAAGGGTGGCGAGGCTCTGGGGCCAACGTCCTGACTTTC.